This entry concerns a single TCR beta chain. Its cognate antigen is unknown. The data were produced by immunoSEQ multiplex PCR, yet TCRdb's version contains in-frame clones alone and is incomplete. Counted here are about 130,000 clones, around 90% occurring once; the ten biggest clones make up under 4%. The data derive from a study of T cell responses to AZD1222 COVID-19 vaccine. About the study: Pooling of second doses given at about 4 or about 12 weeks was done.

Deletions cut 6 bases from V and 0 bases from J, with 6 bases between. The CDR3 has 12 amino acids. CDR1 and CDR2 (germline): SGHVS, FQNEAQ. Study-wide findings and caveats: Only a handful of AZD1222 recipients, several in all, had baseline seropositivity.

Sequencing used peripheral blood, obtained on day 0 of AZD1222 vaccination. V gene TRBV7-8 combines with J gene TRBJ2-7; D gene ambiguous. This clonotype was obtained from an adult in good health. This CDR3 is CASSANSYEQYF. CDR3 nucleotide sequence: TGTGCCAGCAGTGCTAACTCCTACGAGCAGTACTTC. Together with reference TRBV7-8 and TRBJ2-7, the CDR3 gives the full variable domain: GAGVSQSPRYKVAKRGQDVALRCDPISGHVSLFWYQQALGQGPEFLTYFQNEAQLDKSGLPSDRFFAERPEGSVSTLKIQRTQQEDSAVYLCASSANSYEQYFGPGTRLTVT.